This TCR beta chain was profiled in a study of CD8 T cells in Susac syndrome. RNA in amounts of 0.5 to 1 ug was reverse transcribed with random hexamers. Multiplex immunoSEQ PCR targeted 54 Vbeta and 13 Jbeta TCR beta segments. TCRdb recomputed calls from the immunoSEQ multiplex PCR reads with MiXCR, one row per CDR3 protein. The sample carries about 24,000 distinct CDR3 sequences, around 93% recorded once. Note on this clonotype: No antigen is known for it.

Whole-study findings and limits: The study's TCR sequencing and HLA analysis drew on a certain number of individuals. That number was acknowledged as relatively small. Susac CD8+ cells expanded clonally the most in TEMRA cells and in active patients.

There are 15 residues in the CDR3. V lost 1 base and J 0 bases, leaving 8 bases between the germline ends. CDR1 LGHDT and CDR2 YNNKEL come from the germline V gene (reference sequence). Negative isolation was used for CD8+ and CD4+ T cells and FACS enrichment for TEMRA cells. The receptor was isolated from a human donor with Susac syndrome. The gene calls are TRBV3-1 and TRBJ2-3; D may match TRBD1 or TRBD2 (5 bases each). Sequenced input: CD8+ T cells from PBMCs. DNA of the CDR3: TGTGCCAGCAGCCAAGGGGGGTTTAGCACAGATACGCAGTATTTT. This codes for CASSQGGFSTDTQYF.